Each of the 29 T cell receptor beta chains below was sequenced from the same sample in a study of blood T cells in healthy people across ages. For the second PCR, which ran for 7 to 11 cycles, a sample-barcoded 5' primer and a J-beta primer mix were used. Each CDR3 protein gets one entry after TCRdb re-called the 5' RACE reads with MiXCR. The repertoire has about 1.1 million distinct CDR3 sequences, 30% to 40% of them found once; the top ten carry around 12%. The sample was blood. Receptors originate from a man aged 18 to 30 in good health.

This rearrangement joins TRBV29-1 to TRBJ1-2; TRBD1 matches at 10 bases. Per the germline V gene, CDR1 is SQVTM and CDR2 is ANQGSEA. J gave up 1 base and V 4 bases, and 6 bases lay outside the gene matches. The CDR3 is made up of 15 amino acids. Here the CDR3 reads CSVVLGTGDNYGYTF. CDR3 nucleotide sequence: TGCAGCGTTGTTTTGGGGACAGGGGATAACTATGGCTACACCTTC.

The genes are TRBV14 and TRBJ2-1, with D possibly called TRBD1 or TRBD2 (7 bases each). The CDR3 has 14 residues. Germline assignment: CDR1 SGHDN and CDR2 FVKESK. V lost 4 bases and J 8 bases, leaving 15 bases between the germline ends. The CDR3 DNA reads as TGTGCCAGCAGCCGATTACAGGGGAGGGATGAGCAGTTCTTC. Translation: CASSRLQGRDEQFF.

CDR3 sequence (DNA): TGCGCCAGCAGCCAAAACGAATGGCCCGAGCGATCGAACACTGAAGCTTTCTTT. Amino acids: CASSQNEWPERSNTEAFF. The genes are TRBV4-3 and TRBJ1-1; D is undetermined. The germline CDR1 and CDR2 sequences are LGHNA and YSLEER. V was pared by 2 bases and J by 1 base, with 20 bases between. The CDR3 spans 18 residues.

A word on this clonotype: At one end the junction does not follow the germline gene, possibly because of a read error. V gene TRBV20-1 combines with J gene TRBJ1-4, with D possibly TRBD1 on 5 matching bases. Germline lookup yields CDR1 DFQATT and CDR2 SNEGSKA (reference sequence). This CDR3 is 17 amino acids long. CDR3 residues: CSAGDPNGGGTSEKLFF. CDR3 DNA: TGCAGTGCTGGGGACCCGAATGGGGGAGGAACTAGTGAAAAACTGTTTTTT.

A note on this clonotype: A read error is possible here, since a much larger clone lies one base away. V usage is TRBV4-3 and J usage is TRBJ2-7; a weak D match, TRBD2 (5 bases). The CDR3 is made up of 15 amino acids. The V gene lost 0 bases and the J gene lost 7 bases, with 16 bases spanning the gap. Germline V CDR1 and CDR2: LGHNA, YSLEER. CDR3 region: CASSQDIERDDEQYF. The CDR3 nucleotides are TGCGCCAGCAGCCAAGATATAGAGAGGGATGATGAGCAGTACTTC.

In its sample, this clonotype was seen a few times. This chain joins TRBV6-5 and TRBJ1-1; the D is unclear. Germline V gene lookup returns CDR1 MNHEY and CDR2 SVGAGI. V lost 0 bases, J lost 8 bases, and 13 bases lay in between. The CDR3 loop spans 14 amino acids. Written as DNA, the CDR3 is TGTGCCAGCAGTTACTCGACACAGCGAGGGGAAGCTTTCTTT. Its translation is CASSYSTQRGEAFF.

Only a few counts were recorded for this clonotype. The chain couples TRBV14 to TRBJ2-3; no reliable D call. Germline V lookup: CDR1 SGHDN, CDR2 FVKESK. Deletions cut 0 bases from V and 6 bases from J, with 7 bases between. This CDR3 is built from 13 residues. The CDR3 DNA reads TGTGCCAGCAGCCAAGAAAGGGTTGATACGCAGTATTTT. Its protein product is CASSQERVDTQYF.

The chain employs TRBV5-1 and TRBJ1-2, with D uncertain. Germline assignment: CDR1 SGHRS and CDR2 YFSETQ. This CDR3 has 14 amino acids. Deletions cut 4 bases from V and 3 bases from J, with 13 bases between. The CDR3 sequence is CASSAETEDYGYTF. DNA of the CDR3: TGCGCCAGCAGCGCCGAAACTGAGGACTATGGCTACACCTTC. Combining the CDR3 with reference TRBV5-1 and TRBJ1-2 gives the whole variable domain KAGVTQTPRYLIKTRGQQVTLSCSPISGHRSVSWYQQTPGQGLQFLFEYFSETQRNKGNFPGRFSGRQFSNSRSEMNVSTLELGDSALYLCASSAETEDYGYTFGSGTRLTVV.

The V gene is TRBV3-1, the J gene TRBJ2-5; TRBD2 is a possible D gene (5 bases). TRBJ2-7 matches the DNA end more closely, so the J call is doubtful. CDR3 size: 14 residues. Germline CDR1 and CDR2: LGHDT and YNNKEL (reference sequence). In nucleotides, the CDR3 is TGTGCCAGCAGCCCTGGGCCGGGGACCTACGAGCAGTACTTC. This translates into CASSPGPGTYEQYF.

This clonotype has just a few counts. The CDR3 DNA is TGCGCCAGCAGCCTCCGACAGGATTTCGGCTACACCTTC. It is translated as CASSLRQDFGYTF. This chain joins TRBV5-1 and TRBJ1-2; a possible D gene is TRBD1 (6 bases). Germline CDR1 reads SGHRS; CDR2 reads YFSETQ. The V and J ends lost 4 bases and 8 bases respectively, with 15 bases between them. The CDR3 has 13 residues.

V is TRBV9 and J is TRBJ2-7; 8 nucleotides agree with TRBD1. Germline loops: CDR1 SGDLS, CDR2 YYNGEE. CDR3 length: 18 residues. V was pared by 5 bases and J by 1 base, with 17 bases of the junction left unmatched. In nucleotides, the CDR3 is TGTGCCAGCAGTGTATGGGTACGCGACAGGGGAAAGTCCTACGAGCAGTACTTC. As protein: CASSVWVRDRGKSYEQYF.

This clonotype showed up just once. At one of its ends the junction is not consistent with the germline gene, which may arise from a read error. The DNA for the CDR3 is TGCGCCAGCAGTCAAGATGCGGTGGGACTAGCAACAAATACGCAGTATTTT. It translates to CASSQDAVGLATNTQYF. This rearrangement joins TRBV4-3 to TRBJ2-3; 9 nucleotides line up with TRBD2. Germline lookup yields CDR1 LGHNA and CDR2 YSLEER. The CDR3 spans 17 residues.

This clonotype came up a few times. The V call is TRBV6-2 or TRBV6-3, the J call TRBJ2-3; perhaps D is TRBD1 or TRBD2 (6 bases each). The CDR3 consists of 15 residues. V lost 8 bases and J lost 3, with 18 bases in between. Germline CDR1 reads MNHEY; CDR2 reads SVGEGT. The CDR3 region is CASHVGGAGTDTQYF. CDR3 DNA: TGTGCCAGCCACGTCGGGGGCGCCGGAACAGATACGCAGTATTTT.

This rearrangement joins TRBV20-1 to TRBJ2-1; tentatively, D is TRBD2 (5 bases). Germline CDR1 and CDR2: DFQATT and SNEGSKA (reference sequence). The CDR3 sequence is 14 residues long. The CDR3 loop is CGARSDSGWNEQFF. CDR3 DNA: TGCGGCGCCAGGTCGGACTCAGGATGGAATGAGCAGTTCTTC.

This chain joins TRBV12-3 or TRBV12-4 and TRBJ2-2, with 12 nucleotides matching TRBD1. The length of the CDR3 is 16 residues. V dropped 7 bases and J dropped 7; count of bases not matched to a gene: 10. CDR3 loop: CASTERDRGQGGELFF. CDR3 nucleotide sequence: TGTGCCAGCACCGAACGGGACAGGGGGCAGGGCGGGGAGCTGTTTTTT.

CDR3 nucleotides: TGTGCCATGGCCGAAACGCCTAACTATGGCTACACCTTC. As protein: CAMAETPNYGYTF. The genes are TRBV10-3 and TRBJ1-2; D gene uncertain. The germline V gene encodes CDR1 ENHRY and CDR2 SYGVKD. With 9 bases removed from V and 0 bases from J, the gap between germline ends came to 11 bases. This CDR3 has 13 amino acids.

This sequence joins TRBV6-2 or TRBV6-3 and TRBJ2-7; 7 nucleotides match TRBD1. V lost 0 bases, J lost 3 bases, and 5 bases stayed unmatched. The V gene's germline CDR1 is MNHEY and CDR2 SVGEGT. CDR3 size: 15 residues. The CDR3 loop is CASSYSKGQSYEQYF. The CDR3 DNA sequence: TGTGCCAGCAGTTACTCGAAGGGACAGAGCTACGAGCAGTACTTC.

The rearrangement links TRBV20-1 to TRBJ2-4; D gene ambiguous. Per germline, CDR1 DFQATT and CDR2 SNEGSKA (reference sequence). The V and J ends lost 0 bases and 6 bases respectively, with 12 bases between them. The length of the CDR3 is 14 residues. The CDR3 protein is CSARDGAGPNIQYF. For the CDR3, the DNA is TGCAGTGCTAGAGATGGTGCCGGACCAAACATTCAGTACTTC.

This clonotype was seen at least ten times. An end of the junction differs from the germline gene, which may be a read error. This chain joins TRBV6-4 and TRBJ2-3; 7 bases fit TRBD1. This CDR3 is built from 14 residues. Germline CDR1 reads MRHNA; CDR2 reads SNTAGT. CDR3 in amino acids: CASSDGTATDTQYF. In DNA, the CDR3 is TGCGCCAGCAGCGACGGGACAGCCACAGATACGCAGTATTTT.

This clonotype has just a few counts. The V and J genes are TRBV5-1 and TRBJ2-1; TRBD2 might be the D (6 bases). Near its end, the DNA agrees better with TRBJ2-7, so the J call may be wrong. The CDR3 runs to 16 residues. The germline V gene encodes CDR1 SGHRS and CDR2 YFSETQ. CDR3 protein: CASSLVSGGYYNEQYF. CDR3 in DNA: TGCGCCAGCAGCTTGGTTTCCGGGGGATATTACAATGAGCAGTACTTC.

V usage is TRBV6-5 and J usage is TRBJ1-2; D perhaps matches TRBD1 (6 bases). Germline V lookup: CDR1 MNHEY, CDR2 SVGAGI. Trimming took off 6 bases at V and 8 bases at J, with 16 bases between the two ends. CDR3 length: 13 amino acids. DNA of the CDR3: TGTGCCAGCAGGCCGGGGGCAGGGAGCGGCTACACCTTC. This sequence encodes CASRPGAGSGYTF.

The chain joins TRBV7-8 to TRBJ2-7; D is unresolved. The CDR3 sequence is 15 residues long. Per the germline V gene, CDR1 is SGHVS and CDR2 is FQNEAQ. The V end was cut by 6 bases, the J end by 0 bases, with 15 bases between. CDR3 protein: CASRSVGQSSYEQYF. The CDR3 DNA reads as TGTGCCAGCAGGTCAGTAGGCCAAAGCTCCTACGAGCAGTACTTC.

The V call is TRBV15, the J call TRBJ2-3; 9 bases agree with TRBD2. The CDR3 is made up of 19 amino acids. V gave up 0 bases and J gave up 1 base; unmatched junction bases: 11. The germline gives CDR1 LNHNV, CDR2 YYDKDF (reference sequence). The CDR3 sequence: CATSRDGAGGTQGTDTQYF. CDR3 DNA sequence: TGTGCCACCAGCAGAGATGGAGCGGGGGGTACGCAGGGCACAGATACGCAGTATTTT.

J is TRBJ2-3 and V is TRBV5-1; 7 bases line up with TRBD1. The germline V gene encodes CDR1 SGHRS and CDR2 YFSETQ. After removal of 5 bases from V and 1 base from J, the junction contained 10 bases not matched to a gene. This CDR3 has 16 residues. The CDR3 DNA reads as TGCGCCAGCAGACCTACAGGGGAGTTGGGCACAGATACGCAGTATTTT. Translation: CASRPTGELGTDTQYF.

V usage is TRBV11-2 and J usage is TRBJ1-2; 7 bases line up with TRBD1. The ends lost 5 bases at V and 8 bases at J; junction bases unmatched: 17. There are 16 residues in the CDR3. Germline V gene data show CDR1 as SGHAT and CDR2 as FQNNGV. For the CDR3, the DNA is TGTGCCAGCAGCCCTCAACCCGGGGCAGGGGGATCGGGCTACACCTTC. It codes for CASSPQPGAGGSGYTF.

CDR3 in DNA: TGCGCCAGCAGCTGGAGTAAGGAATCTGGGGGTCACAATGAGCAGTACTTC. Translating gives CASSWSKESGGHNEQYF. The gene calls are TRBV5-1 and TRBJ2-1; the D call may be TRBD1 or TRBD2 (5 bases each). The end of the DNA is better explained by TRBJ2-7, so the J call may be wrong. This CDR3 is 17 amino acids long. Germline loops: CDR1 SGHRS, CDR2 YFSETQ.

This clonotype was seen ten or more times. This sequence joins TRBV7-2 and TRBJ2-3, with D perhaps matching TRBD2 (6 bases). Trimming took 4 bases from V and 7 from J, leaving 18 bases between them. Germline CDR1 is SGHTA and CDR2 is FQGNSA. This CDR3 is 15 amino acids long. CDR3 region: CASSSGRDSINTQYF. DNA of the CDR3: TGTGCCAGCAGCTCAGGCAGGGACTCTATTAATACGCAGTATTTT.

The rearrangement uses TRBV9 and TRBJ2-5, with a weak D call TRBD2 (5 bases). The length of the CDR3 is 14 residues. Trimming removed 3 bases from V and 3 bases from J, with 12 bases in between. Per the germline V gene, CDR1 is SGDLS and CDR2 is YYNGEE. CDR3 nucleotides: TGTGCCAGCAGCGGCTCGAGCGGAGAAGAGACCCAGTACTTC. Translating it yields CASSGSSGEETQYF.

This sequence joins TRBV20-1 and TRBJ2-3, with 7 bases identical to TRBD2. This CDR3 has 15 residues. Germline values: CDR1 DFQATT, CDR2 SNEGSKA (reference sequence). Trimming cost V 4 bases and J 1 base; bases outside gene matches: 8. The CDR3 DNA sequence: TGCAGTGCTACGGGGGAGGGAGGGGGCACAGATACGCAGTATTTT. Protein: CSATGEGGGTDTQYF.